The next 31 T cell receptor beta chains were all read from a single sample in a study of blood T cell repertoires in COVID-19. TCRdb's copy holds only in-frame clones and misses some; the assay was immunoSEQ multiplex PCR. The top ten clones hold roughly 40% of a sample with some 70,000 clones, 80% to 90% of them seen once. Sequencing was carried out using peripheral blood. Receptors were obtained from a woman aged 55-75 years with COVID-19, enrolled during active disease.

The rearrangement uses TRBV6-5 and TRBJ1-5, with TRBD1 identical over 7 bases. The germline V gene has CDR1 MNHEY and CDR2 SVGAGI. The CDR3 contains 14 residues. V trimming: 5 bases; J trimming: 1 base; junction bases outside the gene matches: 2. The CDR3 DNA reads as TGTGCCAGCAGTCCACAGGGGAGCAATCAGCCCCAGCATTTT. Translating gives CASSPQGSNQPQHF.

The rearrangement joins TRBV18 to TRBJ2-3, with D possibly matching TRBD2 (6 bases). There are 14 residues in the CDR3. Trimming shortened V by 4 bases and J by 2 bases, and 10 bases separated the two germline ends. Germline CDR1 and CDR2: KGHSH and LQKENI. CDR3 sequence (DNA): TGTGCCAGCTCACTCCGGGAGAACACAGATACGCAGTATTTT. It encodes CASSLRENTDTQYF.

The chain is built from TRBV5-1 and TRBJ2-1; D possibly corresponds to TRBD2 (7 bases). Per the germline V gene, CDR1 is SGHRS and CDR2 is YFSETQ. Trimming took 4 bases from V and 6 from J, leaving 11 bases between them. This CDR3 has 13 amino acids. The CDR3 DNA follows: TGCGCCAGCAGCCTTGGGGGGGCCAATGAGCAGTTCTTC. It yields the protein CASSLGGANEQFF.

This chain links TRBV19 with TRBJ1-2, with TRBD1 matching over 9 bases. CDR1 LNHDA and CDR2 SQIVND come from the germline V gene (reference sequence). There are 15 residues in the CDR3. Trimming cost V 5 bases and J 4 bases; bases outside gene matches: 8. The CDR3 region is CASSDGGQGGYGYTF. DNA of the CDR3: TGTGCCAGTAGTGACGGGGGACAGGGCGGCTATGGCTACACCTTC.

This clone was counted once. This chain joins TRBV2 and TRBJ2-7; a weak D match, TRBD2 (7 bases). CDR1 SNHLY and CDR2 FYNNEI come from the germline V gene. Trimming removed 6 bases from V and 2 bases from J, with 11 bases in between. The CDR3 totals 13 residues. The CDR3 region has the DNA TGTGCCAGCAGGGGAGGGGGTACCTACGAGCAGTACTTC. Amino acid sequence: CASRGGGTYEQYF. The full variable domain, rest sourced from reference TRBV2 and TRBJ2-7, is EPEVTQTPSHQVTQMGQEVILRCVPISNHLYFYWYRQILGQKVEFLVSFYNNEISEKSEIFDDQFSVERPDGSNFTLKIRSTKLEDSAMYFCASRGGGTYEQYFGPGTRLTVT.

This chain's CDR3 is CSVVFPVQGSLREKLFF. The CDR3 DNA reads TGCAGCGTTGTATTCCCAGTGCAGGGCTCGTTGAGGGAAAAACTGTTTTTT. The gene calls are TRBV29-1 and TRBJ1-4; D may be TRBD1 (5 bases). CDR3 length: 17 residues. The germline gives CDR1 SQVTM, CDR2 ANQGSEA. The germline V and J ends were trimmed by 4 bases and 8 bases, with 26 bases remaining between them.

The chain recombines TRBV4-2 with TRBJ1-1; 7 bases line up with TRBD1. With V trimmed by 3 bases and J by 9 bases, 13 bases remained unmatched. The CDR3 consists of 15 residues. Germline CDR1 is LGHNA and CDR2 is YNFKEQ. CDR3 amino acids: CASSQDPTGFVKAFF. The CDR3 region has the DNA TGTGCCAGCAGCCAGGATCCGACAGGGTTTGTGAAAGCTTTCTTT.

This chain connects TRBV10-3 to TRBJ2-1; D unresolved. The CDR3 totals 14 residues. The germline V gene encodes CDR1 ENHRY and CDR2 SYGVKD. Trimming removed 6 bases from V and 0 bases from J, with 9 bases in between. CDR3 in amino acids: CAISPGSSYNEQFF. CDR3 sequence (DNA): TGTGCCATCAGCCCCGGTAGCTCCTACAATGAGCAGTTCTTC.

This chain uses TRBV5-1 with TRBJ2-1; 12 nucleotides match TRBD2. This CDR3 contains 18 residues. The germline V gene encodes CDR1 SGHRS and CDR2 YFSETQ. The V and J ends lost 4 bases and 3 bases, in that order; junction bases with no gene match: 11. DNA of the CDR3: TGCGCCAGCAGCCACTTCCCTAGCGGGGGGGATCTCTACAATGAGCAGTTCTTC. This sequence encodes CASSHFPSGGDLYNEQFF.

V gene TRBV4-3 combines with J gene TRBJ2-1; 12 nucleotides align to TRBD2. CDR1 is LGHNA, CDR2 YSLEER, per germline. The CDR3 contains 17 residues. Losses at the gene ends were 0 bases for V and 8 bases for J; bases not matched to a gene: 8. CDR3 residues: CASSQDPSGRGRDEQFF. CDR3 sequence (DNA): TGCGCCAGCAGCCAAGACCCTAGCGGGAGGGGTCGGGATGAGCAGTTCTTC.

The rearrangement uses TRBV7-2 and TRBJ2-7; TRBD1 might be the D (5 bases). V lost 6 bases, J lost 3 bases, and 9 bases lay in between. This CDR3 has 12 residues. Germline assignment: CDR1 SGHTA and CDR2 FQGNSA. CDR3 region: CASRPDSYEQYF. CDR3 nucleotides: TGTGCCAGCAGGCCCGACAGCTACGAGCAGTACTTC. The variable domain in full, completed from reference TRBV7-2 and TRBJ2-7, reads GAGVSQSPSNKVTEKGKDVELRCDPISGHTALYWYRQSLGQGLEFLIYFQGNSAPDKSGLPSDRFSAERTGGSVSTLTIQRTQQEDSAVYLCASRPDSYEQYFGPGTRLTVT.

The rearrangement uses TRBV3-1 (or the pseudogene TRBV3-2) and TRBJ1-1; D is ambiguous. This CDR3 is built from 14 residues. Trimming took 0 bases from V and 4 from J, leaving 9 bases between them. Germline CDR1 LGHDT, CDR2 YNNKEL (reference sequence). The CDR3 DNA is TGTGCCAGCAGCCAAGACAGGTTCGGCACTGAAGCTTTCTTT. Protein sequence: CASSQDRFGTEAFF.

This clone showed up just a few times. The chain uses TRBV6-2 or TRBV6-3 and TRBJ1-1; a weak D match, TRBD1 (5 bases). Germline V lookup: CDR1 MNHEY, CDR2 SVGEGT. Trimming removed 2 bases from V and 3 bases from J, with 10 bases in between. This CDR3 region has 14 residues. In nucleotides, the CDR3 is TGTGCCAGCAGTTACAGGGGAGGGTACACTGAAGCTTTCTTT. Translating gives CASSYRGGYTEAFF.

The chain employs TRBV7-9 and TRBJ1-4; TRBD1 agrees at 7 bases. CDR3 size: 19 residues. Germline values: CDR1 SEHNR, CDR2 FQNEAQ (reference sequence). V gave up 1 base and J gave up 5 bases; unmatched junction bases: 16. In DNA, the CDR3 is TGTGCCAGCAGCTTAGATTGGCGTAACAGGGGCCAACTGAATGAAAAACTGTTTTTT. Encoded protein: CASSLDWRNRGQLNEKLFF. Filled out from reference TRBV7-9 and TRBJ1-4, the complete variable domain reads DTGVSQNPRHKITKRGQNVTFRCDPISEHNRLYWYRQTLGQGPEFLTYFQNEAQLEKSRLLSDRFSAERPKGSFSTLEIQRTEQGDSAMYLCASSLDWRNRGQLNEKLFFGSGTQLSVL.

The V and J genes are TRBV6-5 and TRBJ1-2; 7 bases align to TRBD1. The trim removed 4 bases at V and 9 bases at J, leaving 11 bases unmatched. The length of the CDR3 is 14 residues. CDR1 is MNHEY, CDR2 SVGAGI, per germline. CDR3 region: CASSSNDREVSYTF. The DNA for the CDR3 is TGTGCCAGCAGTTCCAACGACAGGGAAGTAAGCTACACCTTC.

V gene TRBV7-9 combines with J gene TRBJ1-1; perhaps TRBD1 as D (6 bases). Germline CDR1 and CDR2: SEHNR and FQNEAQ (reference sequence). The CDR3 covers 14 residues. V lost 2 bases to trimming and J lost 1 base, with 8 bases between them. CDR3 in amino acids: CASSLQGSNTEAFF. The CDR3 DNA is TGTGCCAGCAGCTTACAGGGGTCGAACACTGAAGCTTTCTTT.

This clone was picked up a small number of times. The chain joins TRBV7-9 to TRBJ2-7; TRBD1 aligns across 7 bases. CDR1 SEHNR and CDR2 FQNEAQ come from the germline V gene (reference sequence). The CDR3 consists of 13 residues. J was trimmed by 4 bases and V by 5 bases; bases with no gene match: 5. Here the CDR3 reads CASSPRDRYEQYF. Written as DNA, the CDR3 is TGTGCCAGCAGCCCGAGGGACAGATACGAGCAGTACTTC.

The V call is TRBV4-2, the J call TRBJ1-5; D call uncertain. V lost 4 bases and J lost 0, with 16 bases in between. The CDR3 extends over 17 amino acids. Germline V gives CDR1 LGHNA, CDR2 YNFKEQ. CDR3 in DNA: TGTGCCAGCAGCCCTTTCGCGGGGAGGGCTAGCAATCAGCCCCAGCATTTT. Its protein product is CASSPFAGRASNQPQHF.

The chain links TRBV29-1 to TRBJ2-7; 12 bases align to TRBD2. The trim removed 5 bases at V and 3 bases at J, leaving 11 bases unmatched. Germline loops: CDR1 SQVTM, CDR2 ANQGSEA. There are 16 residues in the CDR3. The CDR3 sequence is CSVLGNGLAGFYEQYF. DNA for the CDR3: TGCAGCGTTCTAGGGAACGGACTAGCGGGATTCTACGAGCAGTACTTC.

This clone was seen once. This sequence joins TRBV4-3 and TRBJ2-2; D might be TRBD1 (5 bases). CDR3 length: 16 amino acids. V was cut by 0 bases and J by 6 bases, with 14 bases left in between. Germline V gives CDR1 LGHNA, CDR2 YSLEER. The CDR3 loop is CASSQEPAGSPGELFF. The CDR3 DNA is TGCGCCAGCAGCCAAGAGCCGGCAGGGTCCCCCGGGGAGCTGTTTTTT.

The rearrangement joins TRBV19 to TRBJ2-2, with 8 positions matching TRBD1. Germline CDR1 is LNHDA and CDR2 is SQIVND (reference sequence). The CDR3 length is 15 residues. V was pared by 4 bases and J by 6 bases, with 7 bases of the junction left unmatched. The chain's CDR3 is CASSTRTGIAGELFF. Here the CDR3 DNA reads TGTGCCAGTAGTACTCGGACAGGGATAGCCGGGGAGCTGTTTTTT.

The chain is built from TRBV29-1 and TRBJ2-2; TRBD2 matches 9 bases. This CDR3 comprises 14 residues. The germline CDR1 and CDR2 sequences are SQVTM and ANQGSEA. J gave up 1 base and V 7 bases, and 4 bases lay outside the gene matches. The CDR3 nucleotides read TGCAGCGGAAGACTAGCGGAGAACACCGGGGAGCTGTTTTTT. This encodes CSGRLAENTGELFF.

The chain uses TRBV6-6 and TRBJ2-7, with 12 bases fitting TRBD2. This CDR3 has 15 residues. CDR1 and CDR2 from the germline V gene are MNHNY and SVGAGI (reference sequence). J lost 4 bases, V lost 6 bases, and 7 bases had no gene match. The DNA for the CDR3 is TGTGCCAGCAGCAACCGACTAGCGGGGGTATACGAGCAGTACTTC. Protein: CASSNRLAGVYEQYF.

This sequence joins TRBV27 and TRBJ1-2, with D unclear. Germline CDR1 MNHEY, CDR2 SMNVEV (reference sequence). Trimming left V 5 bases short and J 7 bases short, with 14 bases between. The CDR3 spans 13 residues. CDR3 loop: CASSEHSRSGYTF. The CDR3 DNA is TGTGCCAGCAGTGAGCATTCAAGGAGTGGCTACACCTTC.

This clone was seen more than once but under ten times. The chain uses TRBV6-5 and TRBJ2-3; D may be TRBD2 (6 bases). The CDR3 is 15 amino acids. Trimming shortened V by 7 bases and J by 4 bases, and 18 bases separated the two germline ends. Germline assignment: CDR1 MNHEY and CDR2 SVGAGI. The CDR3 loop is CASNSGTSSPDTQYF. CDR3 in DNA: TGTGCCAGCAACTCCGGGACTTCGTCCCCAGATACGCAGTATTTT.

The V call is TRBV12-3 or TRBV12-4, the J call TRBJ2-7; possibly TRBD2 for D (5 bases). The CDR3 has 12 amino acids. The V gene lost 9 bases and the J gene lost 2 bases, with 11 bases spanning the gap. CDR3 bases: TGTGCCAGTGGACTTCTAGCCTACGAGCAGTACTTC. Translated: CASGLLAYEQYF.

The V call is TRBV7-2, the J call TRBJ1-1; the D gene is possibly TRBD1 (6 bases). Deletions cut 5 bases from V and 5 bases from J, with 15 bases between. CDR1 SGHTA and CDR2 FQGNSA come from the germline V gene. The CDR3 has 14 amino acids. The CDR3 sequence: CASSRGGGLTEAFF. The CDR3 DNA sequence: TGTGCCAGCAGCCGCGGCGGGGGGCTTACTGAAGCTTTCTTT.

V is TRBV6-1 and J is TRBJ1-2, with D unclear. The germline gives CDR1 MNHNS, CDR2 SASEGT. The germline V and J ends were trimmed by 3 bases and 7 bases, with 12 bases remaining between them. CDR3 length equals 13 residues. The CDR3 sequence is CASSDFQVRGYTF. In DNA form, the CDR3 reads TGTGCCAGCAGTGATTTCCAGGTTCGTGGCTACACCTTC.

This chain uses TRBV2 with TRBJ1-2; 9 nucleotides match TRBD1. Germline CDR1 and CDR2: SNHLY and FYNNEI. CDR3 length equals 14 residues. V gave up 5 bases and J gave up 6 bases; unmatched junction bases: 7. The CDR3 nucleotides read TGTGCCAGCAGTTTTAAACAGGGGGCTAATGGCTACACCTTC. Its protein product is CASSFKQGANGYTF.

This chain joins TRBV11-3 and TRBJ2-7; 10 bases are a match to TRBD1. This CDR3 comprises 13 residues. The J segment lost 8 bases and the V segment lost 4 bases, leaving 5 bases of the junction unmatched. Germline loops: CDR1 SGHNT, CDR2 YENEEA. This chain's CDR3 is CASSSGTGEQQYF. CDR3 in DNA: TGTGCCAGCAGCTCTGGGACAGGGGAACAGCAGTACTTC.

The J gene is TRBJ1-2, the V gene TRBV19; D perhaps matches TRBD1 (6 bases). The CDR3 totals 14 residues. V dropped 7 bases and J dropped 4 bases, with 16 bases sitting between them. In germline, CDR1 is LNHDA, CDR2 SQIVND (reference sequence). The CDR3 loop reads CASTQVGRGYGYTF. CDR3 DNA sequence: TGTGCCAGTACCCAGGTTGGCAGGGGCTATGGCTACACCTTC.